This T cell receptor (beta chain) is drawn from a study of T cells in Graves' hyperthyroidism and ophthalmopathy. On this clonotype itself: Antigen specificity is unknown.

Diagnoses used clinical symptoms, serum thyroxine and TRAb, thyroid ultrasound and orbital computed tomography. PBMCs were sourced from 9 to 10 ml fresh peripheral blood. What was amplified from RNA transcripts were TCR beta CDR3 regions. TCR CDR3 underwent first-round RT-PCR with the HTBI primer set. TCRdb used MiXCR to reprocess the multiplex PCR reads, holding one entry per CDR3 protein. The data hold roughly 740,000 distinct CDR3 sequences, with 16% observed a single time. Trimming left V 4 bases short and J 2 bases short, with 15 bases between. Germline V gene sequence: CDR1 GTSNPN, CDR2 SVGIG (reference sequence). There are 15 residues in the CDR3. Study-wide results and limits: Stable hyperthyroidism was told apart from ophthalmopathy by a model built on 13 V-J features. Most expanded thyroid clonotypes above 0.001 also appeared in blood.

The chain recombines TRBV30 with TRBJ2-1, with D tentatively TRBD2 (6 bases). Sequencing input: blood. This sequence originates from a man aged 18 to 30 with Graves' hyperthyroidism. CDR3 DNA sequence: TGTGCCTGGACCCGCCTGGGGGGAGCCTACAATGAGCAGTTCTTC. Translated, it gives CAWTRLGGAYNEQFF.